What follows are 14 T cell receptor beta chains derived from one specimen sequenced in a study of cytomegalovirus exposure and HLA in healthy donors listed by TCRdb under 2017. Libraries were built with the immunoSEQ multiplex PCR assay. A mixture of 60 forward primers for TCR Vbeta segments and 13 reverse primers for TCR Jbeta segments was used in the multiplex PCR. Here the immuneACCESS table is served through TCRdb, limited to in-frame sequences with V and J called. Missing clones are a known gap in these copies; in checked studies unresolved V genes cover under half, and the rest lacks a known reason. In all, the sample holds around 94,000 clones, and around four fifths of those were seen once. Jointly, the top ten make up 2% to 3% of the sample. The specimen sequenced was PBMCs. The receptors come from a man aged 35 to 55 in good health and CMV-seronegative.

J is TRBJ2-3 and V is TRBV9; no definite D call. The germline V gene encodes CDR1 SGDLS and CDR2 YYNGEE. The CDR3 extends over 14 amino acids. Trimming took 0 bases from V and 6 from J, leaving 11 bases between them. The CDR3 region has the DNA TGTGCCAGCAGCGTAGATGGTTCCCGGGATACGCAGTATTTT. It specifies CASSVDGSRDTQYF.

V gene TRBV5-1 combines with J gene TRBJ2-5; 8 bases are shared with TRBD2. The CDR3 has 15 amino acids. The germline V gene encodes CDR1 SGHRS and CDR2 YFSETQ. Losses at the gene ends were 5 bases for V and 3 bases for J; bases not matched to a gene: 9. The CDR3 DNA sequence: TGCGCCAGCAGTTGGCGGGGGGCCGGGGAAGAGACCCAGTACTTC. This sequence encodes CASSWRGAGEETQYF.

This clone was counted between two and nine times. This sequence joins TRBV27 and TRBJ1-4; D perhaps matches TRBD1 (6 bases). The germline V and J ends were trimmed by 6 bases and 8 bases, with 10 bases remaining between them. Germline V lookup: CDR1 MNHEY, CDR2 SMNVEV (reference sequence). The CDR3 has 12 residues. In DNA, the CDR3 is TGTGCCAGCAGGACAGGTGGGGAAAAACTGTTTTTT. Protein sequence: CASRTGGEKLFF.

The chain combines TRBV7-8 with TRBJ1-1; TRBD1 matches 9 bases. The ends lost 2 bases at V and 0 bases at J; junction bases unmatched: 10. The length of the CDR3 is 18 residues. Germline V gene sequence: CDR1 SGHVS, CDR2 FQNEAQ. The DNA of the CDR3 is TGTGCCAGCAGCTTAACAACGACCGGGACAGGGTTGAACACTGAAGCTTTCTTT. Protein sequence: CASSLTTTGTGLNTEAFF. The full variable domain, its missing parts supplied by reference TRBV7-8 and TRBJ1-1, is GAGVSQSPRYKVAKRGQDVALRCDPISGHVSLFWYQQALGQGPEFLTYFQNEAQLDKSGLPSDRFFAERPEGSVSTLKIQRTQQEDSAVYLCASSLTTTGTGLNTEAFFGQGTRLTVV.

The CDR3 nucleotides are TGCGCCAGCAGCCAAGCGGCGGGATACACTTTCTACGAGCAGTACTTC. It is translated as CASSQAAGYTFYEQYF. V gene TRBV4-1 combines with J gene TRBJ2-5; TRBD2 is a possible D gene (6 bases). TRBJ2-7 matches the DNA end more closely, so the J call is doubtful. Germline-derived CDR1 and CDR2 are MGHRA and YSYEKL. The CDR3 has 16 amino acids.

V usage is TRBV5-1 and J usage is TRBJ2-7, with TRBD2 identical over 8 bases. The J segment lost 0 bases and the V segment lost 4 bases, leaving 6 bases of the junction unmatched. Looked up from germline, CDR1 is SGHRS and CDR2 is YFSETQ. CDR3 length: 15 amino acids. CDR3 DNA sequence: TGCGCCAGCAGCCCCAGCGGGGGTAGCTCCTACGAGCAGTACTTC. Its translation is CASSPSGGSSYEQYF.

In its sample, this clone was seen once. V usage is TRBV7-9 and J usage is TRBJ2-1, with 14 bases matching TRBD2. Germline V lookup: CDR1 SEHNR, CDR2 FQNEAQ (reference sequence). The CDR3 totals 17 residues. V shed 0 bases, J shed 4 bases, and the junction held 2 bases outside the gene matches. The CDR3 nucleotides are TGTGCCAGCAGCTTAGCCGGGACTAGCGGGGGTTACAATGAGCAGTTCTTC. This gives the protein CASSLAGTSGGYNEQFF.

CDR3 coding DNA: TGTGCCAGCAGCTCTCAAACTAGCGGGGGGGCGGAGACCCAGTACTTC. Its protein product is CASSSQTSGGAETQYF. The rearrangement uses TRBV13 and TRBJ2-5, with 13 bases identical to TRBD2. Germline V gene sequence: CDR1 PRHDT, CDR2 FYEKMQ (reference sequence). This CDR3 is 16 amino acids long. Trimming at V came to 4 bases and at J to 5 bases, leaving 7 bases not matched to a gene.

The rearrangement uses TRBV7-2 and TRBJ1-1; a weak D match, TRBD1 (6 bases). This CDR3 contains 17 residues. The germline V and J ends were trimmed by 2 bases and 0 bases, with 16 bases remaining between them. Germline CDR1 SGHTA, CDR2 FQGNSA. The CDR3, as DNA: TGTGCCAGCAGCTTACTGGGGGGGGCGTTTCTGAACACTGAAGCTTTCTTT. This sequence encodes CASSLLGGAFLNTEAFF.

V and J are TRBV5-1 and TRBJ2-5, with TRBD2 identical over 12 bases. In germline, CDR1 is SGHRS, CDR2 YFSETQ. The trim removed 0 bases at V and 2 bases at J, leaving 2 bases unmatched. There are 16 residues in the CDR3. The chain's CDR3 is CASSLALAGGQETQYF. The DNA of the CDR3 is TGCGCCAGCAGCTTGGCCCTAGCGGGGGGGCAAGAGACCCAGTACTTC.

This clone was counted only a few times. V gene TRBV7-9 combines with J gene TRBJ2-7, with 10 bases identical to TRBD1. The CDR3 runs to 15 residues. Germline V gives CDR1 SEHNR, CDR2 FQNEAQ (reference sequence). V shed 7 bases and J 2 bases; nucleotides not matched to a gene: 8. As DNA, the CDR3 is TGTGCCAGCACCCGGGGGACAGGGGTCCCCTACGAGCAGTACTTC. This translates into CASTRGTGVPYEQYF. Based on the CDR3 plus reference TRBV7-9 and TRBJ2-7, the full variable domain is DTGVSQNPRHKITKRGQNVTFRCDPISEHNRLYWYRQTLGQGPEFLTYFQNEAQLEKSRLLSDRFSAERPKGSFSTLEIQRTEQGDSAMYLCASTRGTGVPYEQYFGPGTRLTVT.

This rearrangement joins TRBV12-5 to TRBJ2-1; 13 bases are a match to TRBD2. Trimming at V came to 7 bases and at J to 8 bases, leaving 14 bases not matched to a gene. The CDR3 is 17 amino acids. Per the germline V gene, CDR1 is LGHNT and CDR2 is FRNRAP. In DNA, the CDR3 is TGTGCTAGTGCCCGACCAACACTAGCGGGGGGGCCGGATGAGCAGTTCTTC. Protein: CASARPTLAGGPDEQFF.

The chain links TRBV5-4 to TRBJ2-7; TRBD1 might be the D (5 bases). V lost 4 bases, J lost 3 bases, and 8 bases lay in between. CDR3 size: 12 residues. The germline gives CDR1 SGHNT, CDR2 YYREEE (reference sequence). CDR3 in DNA: TGTGCCAGCAGCGCAGGACACTACGAGCAGTACTTC. Protein sequence: CASSAGHYEQYF.

The chain combines TRBV5-1 with TRBJ2-1; 10 positions match TRBD2. CDR3 size: 14 residues. Per the germline V gene, CDR1 is SGHRS and CDR2 is YFSETQ. With V trimmed by 7 bases and J by 4 bases, 5 bases remained unmatched. In nucleotides, the CDR3 is TGCGCCAGCCATAGCGGGGGGTCGTACAATGAGCAGTTCTTC. Its protein product is CASHSGGSYNEQFF.